The 20 T cell receptor beta chains listed next were all sequenced from one sample in a study of shared clonotypes between healthy human individuals. Naive CD8 isolation took CD45RO-negative cells positively selected for CCR7 and excluded terminally differentiated effector memory CD45RA+ cells. Data came from immunoSEQ multiplex PCR; TCRdb stores just in-frame clones and leaves some out. The sample carries hundreds of thousands of clones, around 96% recorded once. The sequenced sample consisted of naive CD8+ T cells sorted from blood. These receptors were collected from a woman in her twenties or thirties in good health.

The gene calls are TRBV2 and TRBJ1-5; D is undetermined. This CDR3 region has 14 residues. Germline loops: CDR1 SNHLY, CDR2 FYNNEI. Trimming left V 4 bases short and J 6 bases short, with 13 bases between. CDR3 in amino acids: CASSGKGYVQPQHF. The CDR3 coding sequence is TGTGCCAGCAGTGGAAAGGGATATGTTCAGCCCCAGCATTTT. Full variable domain (outside the CDR3, taken from reference TRBV2 and TRBJ1-5): EPEVTQTPSHQVTQMGQEVILRCVPISNHLYFYWYRQILGQKVEFLVSFYNNEISEKSEIFDDQFSVERPDGSNFTLKIRSTKLEDSAMYFCASSGKGYVQPQHFGDGTRLSIL.

The genes are TRBV9 and TRBJ2-1; 9 nucleotides align to TRBD2. V lost 0 bases, J lost 7 bases, and 17 bases stayed unmatched. Germline-derived CDR1 and CDR2 are SGDLS and YYNGEE. The CDR3 is 19 amino acids. The chain's CDR3 is CASSVVPKGAGGPSNEQFF. In nucleotides, the CDR3 is TGTGCCAGCAGCGTAGTCCCCAAGGGGGCGGGAGGGCCGTCTAATGAGCAGTTCTTC. The whole variable domain, remainder taken from reference TRBV9 and TRBJ2-1, is DSGVTQTPKHLITATGQRVTLRCSPRSGDLSVYWYQQSLDQGLQFLIQYYNGEERAKGNILERFSAQQFPDLHSELNLSSLELGDSALYFCASSVVPKGAGGPSNEQFFGPGTRLTVL.

The chain links TRBV19 to TRBJ1-5, with D uncertain. The V gene lost 3 bases and the J gene lost 0 bases, with 9 bases spanning the gap. This CDR3 spans 15 amino acids. The germline gives CDR1 LNHDA, CDR2 SQIVND (reference sequence). CDR3: CASSIYRDSNQPQHF. DNA for the CDR3: TGTGCCAGTAGTATCTACAGAGATAGCAATCAGCCCCAGCATTTT.

The sample holds one count of this clone. The CDR3 DNA reads as TGTGCCAGCAGCTTAGATCGACTAGCGGGGGGCTCCTACGAGCAGTACTTC. Encoded protein: CASSLDRLAGGSYEQYF. This sequence joins TRBV11-2 and TRBJ2-7; 13 bases agree with TRBD2. The CDR3 contains 17 residues. The junction had 2 bases not matched to a gene; V was cut back by 0 bases and J by 0 bases. Germline CDR1 and CDR2: SGHAT and FQNNGV.

V gene TRBV7-9 combines with J gene TRBJ2-7, with 11 positions matching TRBD2. The CDR3 runs 16 residues. Trimming at V came to 5 bases and at J to 2 bases, leaving 8 bases not matched to a gene. Looked up from germline, CDR1 is SEHNR and CDR2 is FQNEAQ (reference sequence). CDR3 residues: CASSPKRLAGPYEQYF. The DNA for the CDR3 is TGTGCCAGCAGCCCCAAGAGACTAGCGGGGCCCTACGAGCAGTACTTC. Combining the CDR3 with reference TRBV7-9 and TRBJ2-7 gives the whole variable domain DTGVSQNPRHKITKRGQNVTFRCDPISEHNRLYWYRQTLGQGPEFLTYFQNEAQLEKSRLLSDRFSAERPKGSFSTLEIQRTEQGDSAMYLCASSPKRLAGPYEQYFGPGTRLTVT.

The chain recombines TRBV4-2 with TRBJ1-1, with a tentative D call TRBD1 (5 bases). Germline CDR1 reads LGHNA; CDR2 reads YNFKEQ. V dropped 0 bases and J dropped 1 base, with 9 bases sitting between them. The CDR3 contains 15 residues. The CDR3 sequence: CASSQDRQPNTEAFF. CDR3 DNA sequence: TGTGCCAGCAGCCAAGATCGACAGCCGAACACTGAAGCTTTCTTT.

This chain connects TRBV5-6 to TRBJ2-5, with TRBD1 as a possible D gene (6 bases). With 1 base removed from V and 4 bases from J, the gap between germline ends came to 17 bases. This CDR3 is 16 amino acids long. CDR1 SGHDT and CDR2 YYEEEE come from the germline V gene. The CDR3 spells CASSLHQRARGETQYF. CDR3 nucleotides: TGTGCCAGCAGCTTGCACCAGAGAGCCAGGGGAGAGACCCAGTACTTC.

The chain recombines TRBV15 with TRBJ1-5, with TRBD1 as a possible D gene (5 bases). The CDR3 covers 13 residues. The germline V and J ends were trimmed by 3 bases and 6 bases, with 9 bases remaining between them. The V gene's germline CDR1 is LNHNV and CDR2 YYDKDF (reference sequence). The CDR3 bases are TGTGCCACCAGCAGGGGGGAGTTTCAGCCCCAGCATTTT. Translated: CATSRGEFQPQHF.

The rearrangement joins TRBV6-5 to TRBJ2-2; 7 nucleotides agree with TRBD1. Unmatched junction bases numbered 3, after V lost 4 bases and J lost 4 bases. There are 14 residues in the CDR3. Germline V gene lookup returns CDR1 MNHEY and CDR2 SVGAGI. The CDR3 loop is CASSWTGSTGELFF. The DNA of the CDR3 is TGTGCCAGCAGTTGGACAGGTTCCACCGGGGAGCTGTTTTTT.

This clone appeared a single time. The chain joins TRBV27 to TRBJ2-5; 11 nucleotides agree with TRBD2. Trimming at V came to 6 bases and at J to 5 bases, leaving 8 bases not matched to a gene. This CDR3 region has 15 residues. Germline V gene lookup returns CDR1 MNHEY and CDR2 SMNVEV (reference sequence). The CDR3 bases are TGTGCCAGCAGATTAGCGGGAGGGCCTCGGGAGACCCAGTACTTC. The encoded protein is CASRLAGGPRETQYF.

The chain carries TRBV6-5 and TRBJ2-2; 7 bases fit TRBD1. CDR3 length: 13 residues. The germline CDR1 and CDR2 sequences are MNHEY and SVGAGI. The J segment lost 6 bases and the V segment lost 5 bases, leaving 3 bases of the junction unmatched. The CDR3 DNA reads TGTGCCAGCAGTAGAGGGGGCCCCGGGGAGCTGTTTTTT. Residues: CASSRGGPGELFF.

The CDR3 loop is CALEGAGPGRQPQHF. The CDR3 DNA reads as TGTGCCTTAGAAGGGGCGGGTCCAGGTCGACAGCCCCAGCATTTT. The chain carries TRBV30 and TRBJ1-5; the D gene is possibly TRBD1 (5 bases). Germline CDR1 reads GTSNPN; CDR2 reads SVGIG (reference sequence). This CDR3 comprises 15 residues. V was clipped by 7 bases and J by 7 bases, with 23 bases between them.

The gene calls are TRBV19 and TRBJ1-3; the D is unclear. CDR3 length: 15 residues. Looked up from germline, CDR1 is LNHDA and CDR2 is SQIVND (reference sequence). The V gene lost 3 bases and the J gene lost 1 base, with 10 bases spanning the gap. The CDR3 DNA sequence: TGTGCCAGTAGTATCTCCGACAATTCTGGAAACACCATATATTTT. This codes for CASSISDNSGNTIYF. Using reference TRBV19 and TRBJ1-3 for the parts outside the CDR3, the full variable domain is DGGITQSPKYLFRKEGQNVTLSCEQNLNHDAMYWYRQDPGQGLRLIYYSQIVNDFQKGDIAEGYSVSREKKESFPLTVTSAQKNPTAFYLCASSISDNSGNTIYFGEGSWLTVV.

The chain uses TRBV7-2 and TRBJ2-3; 9 bases are a match to TRBD2. The CDR3 sequence is 16 residues long. With V trimmed by 6 bases and J by 2 bases, 9 bases remained unmatched. The germline gives CDR1 SGHTA, CDR2 FQGNSA. In nucleotides, the CDR3 is TGTGCCAGCAGTCTTAGCGGGAGACGCCCCACAGATACGCAGTATTTT. Residues: CASSLSGRRPTDTQYF.

The V and J genes are TRBV11-2 and TRBJ2-2; tentatively, D is TRBD2 (6 bases). V dropped 4 bases and J dropped 2 bases, with 17 bases sitting between them. From germline, CDR1 is SGHAT and CDR2 FQNNGV. The CDR3 contains 17 residues. The CDR3 protein is CASSSKHGSLNTGELFF. For the CDR3, the DNA is TGTGCCAGCAGCTCAAAGCACGGGAGTCTCAACACCGGGGAGCTGTTTTTT.

V usage is TRBV19 and J usage is TRBJ2-3; 9 bases map to TRBD2. The V and J ends lost 5 bases and 3 bases, in that order; junction bases with no gene match: 9. From germline, CDR1 is LNHDA and CDR2 SQIVND (reference sequence). This CDR3 comprises 16 residues. CDR3 nucleotides: TGTGCCAGTAGTGTAGTAGCGGGAGTATTGACAGATACGCAGTATTTT. Translated: CASSVVAGVLTDTQYF.

The V gene is TRBV11-3, the J gene TRBJ2-3, with 7 nucleotides matching TRBD1. V was clipped by 4 bases and J by 1 base; unmatched bases: 2. Germline CDR1 reads SGHNT; CDR2 reads YENEEA. CDR3 size: 14 residues. The CDR3, as DNA: TGTGCCAGCAGCTCAGGACAGGGCACAGATACGCAGTATTTT. This translates into CASSSGQGTDTQYF.

The chain recombines TRBV11-2 with TRBJ1-1; tentatively, D is TRBD1 (6 bases). V lost 5 bases and J 1 base, leaving 17 bases between the germline ends. CDR1 and CDR2 from the germline V gene are SGHAT and FQNNGV. The CDR3 is 16 residues long. In DNA form, the CDR3 reads TGTGCCAGCAGCCGCCGGCCAGGGGCTGCGAACACTGAAGCTTTCTTT. Its translation is CASSRRPGAANTEAFF.

The rearrangement links TRBV28 to TRBJ2-5, with D tentatively TRBD1 (6 bases). Germline V gives CDR1 MDHEN, CDR2 SYDVKM. With 3 bases removed from V and 1 base from J, the gap between germline ends came to 15 bases. The CDR3 is 16 residues long. In DNA form, the CDR3 reads TGTGCCAGCAGTTTCACCCCAACAGGGACCCAAGAGACCCAGTACTTC. Translated: CASSFTPTGTQETQYF.

This chain links TRBV7-6 with TRBJ2-2; D is perhaps TRBD2 (5 bases). The CDR3 consists of 15 residues. Germline CDR1 is SGHVS and CDR2 is FNYEAQ. V was cut by 1 base and J by 7 bases, with 13 bases left in between. The chain's CDR3 is CASSLESLADGELFF. CDR3 DNA: TGTGCCAGCAGCTTAGAGTCTCTAGCCGACGGGGAGCTGTTTTTT.